This TCR beta chain was identified during a study of blood T cells in healthy people across ages. A J-beta primer mix and a sample-barcoded 5' primer were used in a second PCR of about 7 to 12 cycles. TCRdb recomputed calls from the 5' RACE reads with MiXCR, one row per CDR3 protein. The table records hundreds of thousands of distinct CDR3 sequences, about 30% of them present only once. This clonotype has more than one count but fewer than ten. Sequencing input: blood. The TCR sequence derives from a woman older than 75 in good health.

Here the CDR3 reads CAWSNLGNTIYF. CDR3 sequence (DNA): TGTGCCTGGAGTAATCTTGGAAACACCATATATTTT. The chain is built from TRBV30 and TRBJ1-3; D call uncertain. The CDR3 runs 12 residues. Trimming cost V 2 bases and J 3 bases, with 5 bases left between them. The V gene's germline CDR1 is GTSNPN and CDR2 SVGIG (reference sequence).